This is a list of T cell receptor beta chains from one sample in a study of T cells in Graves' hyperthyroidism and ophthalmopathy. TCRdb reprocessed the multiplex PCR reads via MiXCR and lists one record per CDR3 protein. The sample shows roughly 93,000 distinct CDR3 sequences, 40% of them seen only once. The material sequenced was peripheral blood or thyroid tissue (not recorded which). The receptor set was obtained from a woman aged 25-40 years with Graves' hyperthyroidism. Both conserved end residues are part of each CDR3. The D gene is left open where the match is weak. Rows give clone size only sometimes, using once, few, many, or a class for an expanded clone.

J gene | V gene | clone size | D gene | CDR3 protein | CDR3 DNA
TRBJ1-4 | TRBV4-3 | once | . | CTSSQDRGFGVTTNGKLFF | TGCACCAGCAGCCAAGATCGTGGTTTCGGGGTTACAACTAATGGAAAACTGTTTTTT
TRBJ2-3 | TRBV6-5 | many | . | CASSPRTVRDTQYF | TGTGCCAGCAGTCCCCGGACAGTCAGGGATACGCAGTATTTT
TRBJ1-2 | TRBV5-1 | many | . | CASSADGQYGYTF | TGCGCCAGCAGCGCCGACGGACAATATGGCTACACCTTC
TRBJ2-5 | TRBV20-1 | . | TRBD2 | CSAKLAGGLETQYF | TGCAGTGCTAAACTAGCGGGAGGGCTGGAGACCCAGTACTTC
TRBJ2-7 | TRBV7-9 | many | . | CASSPGRTGSEQYF | TGTGCCAGCAGCCCGGGACGAACCGGTTCCGAGCAGTACTTC
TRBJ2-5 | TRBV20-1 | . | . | CSASREEAQYF | TGCAGTGCTAGCAGGGAAGAGGCCCAGTACTTC
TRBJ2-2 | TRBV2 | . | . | CASSEGGSGNTGELFF | TGTGCCAGCAGTGAAGGTGGCAGTGGGAACACCGGGGAGCTGTTTTTT
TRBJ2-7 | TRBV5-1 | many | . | CASSSLAATYEQYF | TGCGCCAGCAGCTCCCTGGCAGCCACCTACGAGCAGTACTTC
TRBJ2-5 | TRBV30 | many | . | CAWSRQSLQETQYF | TGTGCCTGGAGTAGGCAGTCCCTCCAAGAGACCCAGTACTTC
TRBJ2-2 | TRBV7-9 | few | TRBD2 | CASSPLAGVYGELFF | TGTGCCAGCAGCCCACTAGCGGGAGTTTACGGGGAGCTGTTTTTT
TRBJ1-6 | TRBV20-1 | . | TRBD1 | CSAIGGQGNSPLHF | TGCAGTGCTATAGGGGGACAGGGCAATTCACCCCTCCACTTT
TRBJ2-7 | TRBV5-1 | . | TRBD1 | CASRRDRSYEQYF | TGCGCCAGCAGAAGGGACAGATCCTACGAGCAGTACTTC
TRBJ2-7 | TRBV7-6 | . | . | CASRPGTFYEQYF | TGTGCCAGCAGACCCGGGACTTTCTACGAGCAGTACTTC
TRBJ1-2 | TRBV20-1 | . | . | CSARGQFFGYTF | TGCAGTGCTAGAGGACAGTTCTTTGGCTACACCTTC
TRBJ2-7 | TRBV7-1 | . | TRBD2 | CASSSIAGATYEQYF | TGTGCCAGCAGCTCCATAGCGGGAGCAACCTACGAGCAGTACTTC
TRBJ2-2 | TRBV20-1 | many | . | CSARDLWINTGELFF | TGCAGTGCTAGAGATTTGTGGATTAACACCGGGGAGCTGTTTTTT
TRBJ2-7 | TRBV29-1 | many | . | CSVERGKGIEQYF | TGCAGCGTTGAAAGGGGGAAGGGTATCGAGCAGTACTTC
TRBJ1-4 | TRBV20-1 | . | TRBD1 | CSAPGQGRYEKLFF | TGCAGTGCTCCGGGACAGGGGAGATATGAAAAACTGTTTTTT
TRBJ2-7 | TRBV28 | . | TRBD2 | CVSRSSGGIAYEQYF | TGTGTCAGCAGGTCTAGCGGGGGGATCGCCTACGAGCAGTACTTC
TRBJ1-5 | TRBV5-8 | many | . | CASSLGRFLNQPQHF | TGTGCCAGCAGCCTAGGCAGGTTTCTCAATCAGCCCCAGCATTTT